This T cell receptor (beta chain) comes out of a study of Ad26.COV2.S vaccination and SARS-CoV-2 variants. Across the whole study: Once or twice, 56 days apart, Ad26.COV2.S was delivered intramuscularly.

Treatment given: roughly 19 received Ad26.COV2.S at low or high dose, single or two shots; about five received placebo; per-sample allocation not given. After the first vaccine or placebo injection, samples were drawn on day 63. In Boston, an adult donor aged 18-55 years took part. V was trimmed by 5 bases and J by 5 bases, leaving 15 bases between them. The CDR3 consists of 14 residues. Germline values: CDR1 SGHAT, CDR2 FQNNGV. Clones were sequenced by immunoSEQ multiplex PCR, and TCRdb holds only the in-frame ones, with some missing. The sample has a few hundred thousand clones; 87% are singletons. The chain couples TRBV11-2 to TRBJ2-5; D is undetermined. This sample comprised peripheral blood, obtained in a trial of Ad26.COV2.S vaccine versus placebo. The TCR comes from a person between 18 and 59 years old who received the Ad26.COV2.S COVID-19 vaccine or a placebo. In DNA form, the CDR3 reads TGTGCCAGCAGCCTGGATATCGCTCCTGAGACCCAGTACTTC. Translation gives CASSLDIAPETQYF.